This TCR beta chain was sequenced for a study of vaccination and CD4 T cells after COVID-19. On the study more broadly: The makeup of the convalescents was six males and four females, two of them Hispanic.

Trimming stripped 0 bases from V and 0 bases from J, with 9 bases between. The CDR3 has 15 amino acids. Germline V gene data show CDR1 as MNHEY and CDR2 as SVGAGI. Specified treatment: roughly 10-day PBMC culture with coronavirus spike peptide pools or control peptides (ViraFEST assay). After expanding antigen-specific T cells with peptide pools, ViraFEST sequenced their TCRs. Dates of positive PCR ran from March to December 2020, before US Alpha, Beta and Delta variants. About this clonotype: Antigen: not known.

Cultured CD4+ T cells had their DNA profiled by the Oncomine TCR Beta short-read assay. TCRdb reanalysed the PCR reads using MiXCR and keeps one entry per CDR3 protein. The data contain around 3,000 distinct CDR3 sequences, less than 65% of them singletons. The rearrangement joins TRBV6-5 to TRBJ2-7; D assignment may be TRBD1 or TRBD2 (5 bases each). The sequence derives from a human donor who had recovered from COVID-19. Sequences were obtained from CD4+ T cells from blood, cultured in vitro. DNA for the CDR3: TGTGCCAGCAGTTACTCAGGGACGGACTCCTACGAGCAGTACTTC. Amino acid sequence: CASSYSGTDSYEQYF.